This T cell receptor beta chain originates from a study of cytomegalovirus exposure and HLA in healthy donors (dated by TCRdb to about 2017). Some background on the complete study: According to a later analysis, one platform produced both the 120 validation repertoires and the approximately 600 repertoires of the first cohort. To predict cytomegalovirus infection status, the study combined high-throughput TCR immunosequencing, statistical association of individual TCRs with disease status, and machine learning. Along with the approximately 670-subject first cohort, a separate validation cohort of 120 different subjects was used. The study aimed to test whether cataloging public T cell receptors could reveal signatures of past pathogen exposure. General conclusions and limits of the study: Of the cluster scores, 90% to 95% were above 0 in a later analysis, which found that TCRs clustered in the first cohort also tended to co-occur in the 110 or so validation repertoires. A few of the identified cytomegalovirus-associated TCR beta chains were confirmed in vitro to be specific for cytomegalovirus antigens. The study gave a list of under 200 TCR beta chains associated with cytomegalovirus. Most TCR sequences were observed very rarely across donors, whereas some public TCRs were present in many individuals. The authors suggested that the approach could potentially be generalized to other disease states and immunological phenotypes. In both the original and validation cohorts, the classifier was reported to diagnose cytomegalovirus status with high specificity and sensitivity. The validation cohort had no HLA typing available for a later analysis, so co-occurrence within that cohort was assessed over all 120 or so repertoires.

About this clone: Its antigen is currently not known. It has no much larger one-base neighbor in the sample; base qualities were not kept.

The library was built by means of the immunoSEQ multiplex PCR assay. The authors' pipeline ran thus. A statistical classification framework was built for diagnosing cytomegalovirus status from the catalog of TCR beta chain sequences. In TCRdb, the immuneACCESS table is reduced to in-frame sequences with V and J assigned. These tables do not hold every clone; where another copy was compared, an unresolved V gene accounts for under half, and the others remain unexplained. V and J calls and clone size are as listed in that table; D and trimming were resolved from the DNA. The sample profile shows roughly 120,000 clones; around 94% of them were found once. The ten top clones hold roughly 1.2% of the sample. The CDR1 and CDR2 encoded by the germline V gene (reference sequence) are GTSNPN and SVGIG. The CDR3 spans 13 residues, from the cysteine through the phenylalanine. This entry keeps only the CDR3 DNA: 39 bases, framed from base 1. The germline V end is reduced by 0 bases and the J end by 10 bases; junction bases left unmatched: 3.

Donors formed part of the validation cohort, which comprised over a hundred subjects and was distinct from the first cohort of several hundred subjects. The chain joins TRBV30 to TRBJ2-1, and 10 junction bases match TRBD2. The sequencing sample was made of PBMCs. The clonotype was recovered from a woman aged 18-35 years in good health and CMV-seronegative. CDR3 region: CAWSVLLAGEQFF. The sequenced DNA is TGTGCCTGGAGTGTATTACTAGCGGGGGAGCAGTTCTTC.